These 23 T cell receptor beta chains were all obtained from the same sample, sequenced in a study of early stage breast cancer tumors. Profiled with immunoSEQ multiplex PCR; TCRdb holds only in-frame clones, not every one. This table has approximately 54,000 clones, just under 80% appearing once. The specimen sequenced was blood. These TCRs come from a person in their forties with breast cancer.

V is TRBV25-1 and J is TRBJ2-7; a weak D match, TRBD1 (6 bases). With 0 bases removed from V and 6 bases from J, the gap between germline ends came to 12 bases. This CDR3 comprises 14 residues. Germline loops: CDR1 MGHDK, CDR2 SYGVNS. The CDR3 bases are TGTGCCAGCAGTGAATATAGGATACAGGGCGAGCAGTACTTC. As protein: CASSEYRIQGEQYF.

The chain links TRBV19 to TRBJ2-1; perhaps TRBD1 as D (5 bases). The germline V and J ends were trimmed by 3 bases and 0 bases, with 15 bases remaining between them. Germline assignment: CDR1 LNHDA and CDR2 SQIVND (reference sequence). This CDR3 has 17 residues. For the CDR3, the DNA is TGTGCCAGTAGTATTCCCCACAGGTTTGGCTCCTACAATGAGCAGTTCTTC. It yields the protein CASSIPHRFGSYNEQFF.

This chain uses TRBV5-1 with TRBJ2-2, with D possibly TRBD2 on 6 matching bases. This CDR3 region has 16 residues. Germline CDR1 SGHRS, CDR2 YFSETQ. Trimming took 4 bases from V and 0 from J, leaving 13 bases between them. CDR3 DNA: TGCGCCAGCAGCGGCCGGGACTTGGCGAACACCGGGGAGCTGTTTTTT. This sequence encodes CASSGRDLANTGELFF.

This sequence joins TRBV4-1 and TRBJ2-1; perhaps TRBD2 as D (5 bases). The CDR3 runs to 15 residues. V was pared by 2 bases and J by 0 bases, with 8 bases between. From germline, CDR1 is MGHRA and CDR2 YSYEKL. In DNA, the CDR3 is TGCGCCAGCAGCCAATTTGAGGGCTCCTACAATGAGCAGTTCTTC. This encodes CASSQFEGSYNEQFF.

This chain uses TRBV5-5 with TRBJ1-5, with 7 bases fitting TRBD1. CDR3 length: 15 residues. From germline, CDR1 is SGHKS and CDR2 YYEKEE (reference sequence). J lost 6 bases, V lost 1 base, and 7 bases had no gene match. CDR3 DNA: TGTGCCAGCAGCTTGACAGGGGATATAGGTCAGCCCCAGCATTTT. Translating gives CASSLTGDIGQPQHF.

The J gene is TRBJ2-2, the V gene TRBV27, with a weak D call TRBD1 (9 bases). The CDR3 covers 20 residues. Trimming removed 4 bases from V and 6 bases from J, with 30 bases in between. CDR1 and CDR2 (germline): MNHEY, SMNVEV (reference sequence). CDR3: CASSSPGQGQAGVGSGELFF. The CDR3 DNA is TGTGCCAGCAGTTCTCCGGGACAGGGTCAAGCGGGAGTGGGATCCGGGGAGCTGTTTTTT.

A few counts support this clone. The rearrangement joins TRBV11-3 to TRBJ2-7; TRBD2 agrees at 7 bases. The germline gives CDR1 SGHNT, CDR2 YENEEA. The CDR3 contains 14 residues. The ends lost 1 base at V and 7 bases at J; junction bases unmatched: 7. The CDR3 spells CASSLVGRGREQYF. The CDR3 region has the DNA TGTGCCAGCAGCTTAGTTGGGAGGGGACGGGAGCAGTACTTC. Variable domain in full (rest from reference TRBV11-3 and TRBJ2-7): EAGVVQSPRYKIIEKKQPVAFWCNPISGHNTLYWYLQNLGQGPELLIRYENEEAVDDSQLPKDRFSAERLKGVDSTLKIQPAELGDSAVYLCASSLVGRGREQYFGPGTRLTVT.

The chain employs TRBV30 and TRBJ1-2; D unresolved. Trimming pared 0 bases from V and 0 bases from J, leaving 8 bases between. CDR3 length: 14 amino acids. Per the germline V gene, CDR1 is GTSNPN and CDR2 is SVGIG (reference sequence). In DNA, the CDR3 is TGTGCCTGGAGTGTAGGACTGACTAACTATGGCTACACCTTC. Translated: CAWSVGLTNYGYTF.

This rearrangement joins TRBV5-6 to TRBJ2-1, with D perhaps assigned TRBD1 or TRBD2 (5 bases each). The germline V gene has CDR1 SGHDT and CDR2 YYEEEE. This CDR3 contains 15 residues. V was trimmed by 2 bases and J by 4 bases, leaving 13 bases between them. The CDR3 sequence: CASSFGTGAYNEQFF. The CDR3 nucleotides read TGTGCCAGCAGCTTCGGGACCGGGGCATACAATGAGCAGTTCTTC.

This clone was seen a few times. V gene TRBV4-2 combines with J gene TRBJ2-7, with D possibly TRBD2 on 6 matching bases. V was shortened by 0 bases and J by 6 bases, with 9 bases between the two germline ends. Per the germline V gene, CDR1 is LGHNA and CDR2 is YNFKEQ. The CDR3 length is 13 residues. Here the CDR3 DNA reads TGTGCCAGCAGCCAAGAGCGGAGGGGCGAGCAGTACTTC. It translates to CASSQERRGEQYF.

The J gene is TRBJ2-1, the V gene TRBV18; 8 nucleotides align to TRBD2. The CDR3 totals 13 residues. Germline V gene data show CDR1 as KGHSH and CDR2 as LQKENI. The J segment lost 7 bases and the V segment lost 4 bases, leaving 3 bases of the junction unmatched. CDR3 sequence: CASSLAGKNEQFF. The CDR3, as DNA: TGTGCCAGCTCACTAGCGGGGAAAAATGAGCAGTTCTTC.

The rearrangement joins TRBV6-5 to TRBJ2-7; 9 positions agree with TRBD1. From germline, CDR1 is MNHEY and CDR2 SVGAGI. This CDR3 is 13 amino acids long. J gave up 6 bases and V 2 bases, and 2 bases lay outside the gene matches. CDR3 loop: CASSYETGGEQYF. The CDR3 DNA follows: TGTGCCAGCAGTTACGAGACAGGGGGCGAGCAGTACTTC.

This sequence joins TRBV7-2 and TRBJ2-5; maybe TRBD2 (5 bases). The CDR3 spans 13 residues. Trimming shortened V by 5 bases and J by 4 bases, and 11 bases separated the two germline ends. Germline loops: CDR1 SGHTA, CDR2 FQGNSA. As DNA, the CDR3 is TGTGCCAGCAGCGCGAGGGAAGGAGAGACCCAGTACTTC. This translates into CASSAREGETQYF.

The V call is TRBV25-1, the J call TRBJ1-5; D not certain. This CDR3 has 14 amino acids. The germline gives CDR1 MGHDK, CDR2 SYGVNS. V was cut by 1 base and J by 3 bases, with 7 bases left in between. CDR3 protein: CASSESGINQPQHF. In nucleotides, the CDR3 is TGTGCCAGCAGTGAATCCGGAATCAATCAGCCCCAGCATTTT.

This chain connects TRBV18 to TRBJ2-7; D gene ambiguous. Trimming stripped 6 bases from V and 3 bases from J, with 9 bases between. Germline CDR1 KGHSH, CDR2 LQKENI. The CDR3 is made up of 12 amino acids. The CDR3 DNA is TGTGCCAGCTCTCAGAGCTACTACGAGCAGTACTTC. This translates into CASSQSYYEQYF.

CDR3 amino acids: CASSLGATDTQYF. The CDR3 nucleotides are TGCGCCAGCAGCTTGGGAGCGACAGATACGCAGTATTTT. The chain joins TRBV5-1 to TRBJ2-3, with D hard to call. The CDR3 is 13 residues long. Trimming cost V 0 bases and J 3 bases, with 5 bases left between them. Looked up from germline, CDR1 is SGHRS and CDR2 is YFSETQ.

Only one count was recorded for this clone. The genes are TRBV19 and TRBJ1-2; D call uncertain. From germline, CDR1 is LNHDA and CDR2 SQIVND (reference sequence). The CDR3 extends over 13 amino acids. With 3 bases removed from V and 5 bases from J, the gap between germline ends came to 10 bases. The CDR3 region has the DNA TGTGCCAGTAGTATTGGTCAAACGTATGGCTACACCTTC. Translating it yields CASSIGQTYGYTF. Full variable domain (missing parts from reference TRBV19 and TRBJ1-2): DGGITQSPKYLFRKEGQNVTLSCEQNLNHDAMYWYRQDPGQGLRLIYYSQIVNDFQKGDIAEGYSVSREKKESFPLTVTSAQKNPTAFYLCASSIGQTYGYTFGSGTRLTVV.

V gene TRBV5-4 combines with J gene TRBJ1-2; 10 nucleotides match TRBD1. CDR1 SGHNT and CDR2 YYREEE come from the germline V gene (reference sequence). Trimming took 4 bases from V and 5 from J; bases not matched to a gene: 2. The CDR3 is 13 residues long. The CDR3 region is CASSTGQGYGYTF. In DNA, the CDR3 is TGTGCCAGCAGCACGGGACAGGGGTATGGCTACACCTTC.

The V and J genes are TRBV5-1 and TRBJ2-7; D ambiguous. Trimming pared 3 bases from V and 0 bases from J, leaving 13 bases between. The CDR3 has 15 residues. The germline V gene has CDR1 SGHRS and CDR2 YFSETQ. CDR3 sequence: CASSSEPDRSYEQYF. In DNA form, the CDR3 reads TGCGCCAGCAGCTCAGAACCCGACCGCTCCTACGAGCAGTACTTC. Combining the CDR3 with reference TRBV5-1 and TRBJ2-7 gives the whole variable domain KAGVTQTPRYLIKTRGQQVTLSCSPISGHRSVSWYQQTPGQGLQFLFEYFSETQRNKGNFPGRFSGRQFSNSRSEMNVSTLELGDSALYLCASSSEPDRSYEQYFGPGTRLTVT.

The chain uses TRBV4-1 and TRBJ1-1; perhaps TRBD1 as D (5 bases). Trimming took off 1 base at V and 1 base at J, with 16 bases between the two ends. The CDR3 is 17 amino acids. CDR1 is MGHRA and CDR2 is YSYEKL in the germline V gene. The CDR3 region is CASSQGRAVGRNTEAFF. As DNA, the CDR3 is TGCGCCAGCAGCCAAGGTCGGGCTGTGGGACGGAACACTGAAGCTTTCTTT.

V and J are TRBV14 and TRBJ1-2; 7 bases are a match to TRBD1. CDR3 length: 12 amino acids. Germline CDR1 reads SGHDN; CDR2 reads FVKESK. V gave up 5 bases and J gave up 7 bases; unmatched junction bases: 4. CDR3 residues: CASSSDRVGYTF. In DNA, the CDR3 is TGTGCCAGCAGCTCAGACAGGGTTGGCTACACCTTC.

The J gene is TRBJ2-6, the V gene TRBV23-1; D uncertain. TRBV23-1 is recorded as an ORF, its role being uncertain. Deletions cut 2 bases from V and 4 bases from J, with 12 bases between. The CDR3 covers 16 residues. This CDR3 is CASSQPGPGGANVLTF. In nucleotides, the CDR3 is TGCGCCAGCAGTCAACCCGGCCCCGGAGGGGCCAACGTCCTGACTTTC.

The chain has TRBV5-1 and TRBJ1-4; no firm D call. The germline V and J ends were trimmed by 5 bases and 4 bases, with 9 bases remaining between them. The CDR3 is 13 residues long. Germline V gene lookup returns CDR1 SGHRS and CDR2 YFSETQ. The CDR3 reads CASSGESNEKLFF. The CDR3 nucleotides read TGCGCCAGCAGTGGGGAGAGTAATGAAAAACTGTTTTTT.